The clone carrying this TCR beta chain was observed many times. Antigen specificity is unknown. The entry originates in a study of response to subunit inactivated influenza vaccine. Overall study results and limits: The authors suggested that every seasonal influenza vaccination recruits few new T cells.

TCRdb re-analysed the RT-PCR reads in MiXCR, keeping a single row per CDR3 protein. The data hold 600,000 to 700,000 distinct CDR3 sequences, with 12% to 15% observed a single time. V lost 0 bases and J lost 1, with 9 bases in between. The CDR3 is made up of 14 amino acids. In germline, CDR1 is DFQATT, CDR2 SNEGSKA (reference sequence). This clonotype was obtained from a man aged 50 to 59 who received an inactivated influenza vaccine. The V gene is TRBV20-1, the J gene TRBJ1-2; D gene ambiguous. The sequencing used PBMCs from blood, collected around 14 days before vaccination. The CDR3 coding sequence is TGCAGTGCTAGAGACAGCGAGCTTAACTATGGCTACACCTTC. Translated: CSARDSELNYGYTF.